This T cell receptor beta chain originates from a study of shared clonotypes between healthy human individuals. The study, taken as a whole, reports: The authors expected sequencing depth to affect clonotype sharing among donors. Enrolling few donors narrowed the genetic and exposure-history diversity that was represented.

The V gene's germline CDR1 is LNHDA and CDR2 SQIVND (reference sequence). V was cut by 1 base and J by 13 bases, with 14 bases left in between. This CDR3 has 13 amino acids. As for this clone: Its matching antigen is unknown.

Those who donated, Caucasian adults without exception, all lived in Nashville, Tennessee. Authors' methods: Filtering differed since immunoSEQ provided only junctions, with no quality scores. TCRdb's copy holds only in-frame clones and misses some; the assay was immunoSEQ multiplex PCR. V and J calls and clone size are given by that table; D and trimming were obtained from the DNA. In the table there are 2 million to 3 million clones, approximately 93% of which are singletons. The genes are TRBV19 and TRBJ1-5; D not certain. The sample was naive CD4+ T cells from PBMCs. Subset noted: CD45RA+ positively selected. This sequence was found in a young man in good health. Some clones in this sample may be carry-over from other donors' samples. CDR3 DNA sequence: TGTGCCAGTAGTATAGGAAGTGGCGCATGGCAGCATTTT. As protein: CASSIGSGAWQHF.